The 15 T cell receptor beta chains below come from one sample, sequenced in a study of T cell repertoires in cytomegalovirus infection. Antigens for these TCRs are unknown. TCRdb redid the calling of the reads with MiXCR, one entry per CDR3 protein. In the table there are 700,000 to 900,000 distinct CDR3 sequences, 25% to 35% of which are singletons. Sample: cultured CD8+ T cells from PBMCs, taken from culture after CMV antigen stimulation. The receptor source for this set is a human donor in good health (CMV status not recorded). Some clones in this sample may be carry-over from other donors' samples.

In the case of this clonotype: One end of the junction does not line up with germline, which may come from a read error. The CDR3 DNA reads TGTGCTAGCAGCTTAGCCTTGGGACTAGTGGGGGAGACCCAGTACTTC. Translation gives CASSLALGLVGETQYF. This chain joins TRBV7-7 and TRBJ2-5; 8 nucleotides match TRBD2. CDR1 is SSHAT, CDR2 FNYEAQ, per germline (reference sequence). The CDR3 is 16 amino acids.

This clonotype has at least ten counts. The chain uses TRBV7-6 and TRBJ1-2; weak D call: TRBD1 (6 bases). The CDR3 covers 16 residues. The V end lost 6 bases, the J end lost 4 bases, and 21 bases lay between the germline ends. Looked up from germline, CDR1 is SGHVS and CDR2 is FNYEAQ. The CDR3 DNA reads TGTGCCAGCAGTCTAGGGGGGGTTACGTCCAGCTATGGCTACACCTTC. This sequence encodes CASSLGGVTSSYGYTF. Combining the CDR3 with reference TRBV7-6 and TRBJ1-2 gives the whole variable domain GAGVSQSPRYKVTKRGQDVALRCDPISGHVSLYWYRQALGQGPEFLTYFNYEAQQDKSGLPNDRFSAERPEGSISTLTIQRTEQRDSAMYRCASSLGGVTSSYGYTFGSGTRLTVV.

This chain links TRBV4-3 with TRBJ2-2; D is unresolved. Germline CDR1 LGHNA, CDR2 YSLEER. CDR3 length equals 16 residues. V was shortened by 1 base and J by 0 bases, with 9 bases between the two germline ends. The CDR3 spells CASSQGFSSNTGELFF. The CDR3 DNA is TGCGCCAGCAGCCAAGGTTTCAGTTCGAACACCGGGGAGCTGTTTTTT.

The V call is TRBV6-2 or TRBV6-3, the J call TRBJ2-1, with unresolved D. This CDR3 has 15 residues. Trimming shortened V by 6 bases and J by 3 bases, and 15 bases separated the two germline ends. The germline CDR1 and CDR2 sequences are MNHEY and SVGEGT. In nucleotides, the CDR3 is TGTGCCAGCAGCCCCGGAGACCGATACTACAATGAGCAGTTCTTC. This codes for CASSPGDRYYNEQFF.

This clonotype was seen a handful of times. The rearrangement links TRBV2 to TRBJ2-3; 10 nucleotides match TRBD1. Germline CDR1 reads SNHLY; CDR2 reads FYNNEI. This CDR3 spans 16 amino acids. Losses at the gene ends were 6 bases for V and 5 bases for J; bases not matched to a gene: 11. CDR3 amino acids: CASSASGQGMRDTQYF. DNA for the CDR3: TGTGCCAGCAGCGCTTCGGGACAGGGGATGAGAGATACGCAGTATTTT.

The V call is TRBV6-2 or TRBV6-3, the J call TRBJ2-1; no clear D. V was shortened by 4 bases and J by 8 bases, with 12 bases between the two germline ends. Germline-derived CDR1 and CDR2 are MNHEY and SVGEGT. The CDR3 consists of 13 residues. CDR3 protein: CASSSMTTDEQFF. The CDR3 DNA reads TGTGCCAGCAGTTCGATGACGACGGATGAGCAGTTCTTC.

The gene calls are TRBV20-1 and TRBJ1-6; D is undetermined. Trimming removed 3 bases at V and 0 bases at J, with 12 bases between. The CDR3 covers 16 residues. Germline CDR1 DFQATT, CDR2 SNEGSKA (reference sequence). The CDR3 region is CSASSPSSSYNSPLHF. CDR3 coding DNA: TGCAGTGCTAGTTCCCCCTCGAGCTCCTATAATTCACCCCTCCACTTT.

This sequence joins TRBV9 and TRBJ2-1, with D possibly matching TRBD1 (6 bases). V lost 4 bases, J lost 4 bases, and 9 bases lay in between. The CDR3 loop spans 13 amino acids. CDR1 is SGDLS, CDR2 YYNGEE, per germline. The CDR3: CASSNTGYNEQFF. The CDR3 region has the DNA TGTGCCAGCAGCAACACAGGGTACAATGAGCAGTTCTTC.

This clonotype was counted ten times or more. This sequence joins TRBV7-8 and TRBJ2-3; TRBD1 matches 7 bases. The V and J ends lost 7 bases and 4 bases, in that order; junction bases with no gene match: 8. The CDR3 runs to 14 residues. Germline V gene data show CDR1 as SGHVS and CDR2 as FQNEAQ. CDR3 bases: TGTGCCAGCACAGGGGGAGAGCCCCCAGATACGCAGTATTTT. Protein product: CASTGGEPPDTQYF.

This clonotype was observed at least ten times. V gene TRBV7-2 combines with J gene TRBJ1-5; D gene ambiguous. V dropped 0 bases and J dropped 2 bases, with 5 bases sitting between them. In germline, CDR1 is SGHTA, CDR2 FQGNSA. The CDR3 consists of 14 residues. The CDR3 is CASSLAFGNQPQHF. DNA for the CDR3: TGTGCCAGCAGCTTAGCTTTCGGCAATCAGCCCCAGCATTTT.

The rearrangement uses TRBV10-2 and TRBJ2-7; D might be TRBD1 (6 bases). This CDR3 region has 14 residues. Trimming pared 4 bases from V and 1 base from J, leaving 11 bases between. Per the germline V gene, CDR1 is WSHSY and CDR2 is SAAADI. The CDR3 nucleotides read TGCGCCAGCAGTGTAAGCCAGGGGTCCTACGAGCAGTACTTC. Amino acids: CASSVSQGSYEQYF.

The rearrangement joins TRBV14 to TRBJ2-3; D uncertain. This CDR3 has 11 amino acids. CDR1 and CDR2 from the germline V gene are SGHDN and FVKESK. Deletions cut 1 base from V and 7 bases from J, with 3 bases between. The CDR3 region is CASSQGYTQYF. The CDR3 nucleotides read TGTGCCAGCAGCCAAGGATATACGCAGTATTTT. Filled out from reference TRBV14 and TRBJ2-3, the complete variable domain reads EAGVTQFPSHSVIEKGQTVTLRCDPISGHDNLYWYRRVMGKEIKFLLHFVKESKQDESGMPNNRFLAERTGGTYSTLKVQPAELEDSGVYFCASSQGYTQYFGPGTRLTVL.

Remarks on this clonotype: The CDR3 end shows no conserved phenylalanine or tryptophan, and so a read error is likely. V usage is TRBV5-3 and J usage is TRBJ1-1; the D is unclear. TRBV5-3 is recorded as an ORF, its role being uncertain. The V and J ends lost 8 bases and 5 bases respectively, with 19 bases between them. The CDR3 spans 14 residues. CDR3 DNA: TGTGCCAGCGTTGGGATCGGGATCGGGACTGAAGCTTTCATT. Translated, it gives CASVGIGIGTEAFI.

V gene TRBV7-9 combines with J gene TRBJ2-4; TRBD1 agrees at 11 bases. This CDR3 is 13 amino acids long. Germline CDR1 is SEHNR and CDR2 is FQNEAQ (reference sequence). V lost 1 base, J lost 15 bases, and 5 bases stayed unmatched. The CDR3 reads CASSLVDRGPRYF. The CDR3 nucleotides are TGTGCCAGCAGCTTAGTGGACAGGGGGCCCCGGTACTTC. The full variable domain, rest sourced from reference TRBV7-9 and TRBJ2-4, is DTGVSQNPRHKITKRGQNVTFRCDPISEHNRLYWYRQTLGQGPEFLTYFQNEAQLEKSRLLSDRFSAERPKGSFSTLEIQRTEQGDSAMYLCASSLVDRGPRYFGAGTRLSVL.

The V and J genes are TRBV6-5 and TRBJ1-2; perhaps TRBD1 as D (5 bases). The CDR3 is 13 amino acids. The V and J ends lost 3 bases and 7 bases respectively, with 12 bases between them. Germline V gives CDR1 MNHEY, CDR2 SVGAGI. The CDR3 bases are TGTGCCAGCAGTTATAGGGGAATCGCTGGCTACACCTTC. As protein: CASSYRGIAGYTF.